This T cell receptor (beta chain) originates from a study of TIL therapy for anti-PD-1-resistant metastatic lung cancer (dated by TCRdb to 2020 to 2022). Context from the whole study: Enrolled patients had a median age of almost 55 years (range about 38-75) and a median tumor PD-L1 proportion score of approximately 6.2%. The cohort was composed predominantly of lung adenocarcinoma, with a handful of EGFR-mutant and two ALK-rearranged tumors included, and half of patients were identified as current or former smokers. Across the cohort, whole-exome sequencing showed a median non-synonymous tumor mutation burden of roughly 1.5 mutations per megabase. Clonotypes were tracked across tumor, expanded TIL product and serial blood samples by T cell receptor beta sequencing of tumor and peripheral blood. Overall study results and their limits: Because the cohort was highly selected, with more treatment-naive, never-smoker and oncogene-addicted patients than is typical, generalizability is limited. Compared with baseline intratumoral T cells, expanded TIL cultures were more clonal and less diverse (median clonality about 5.8% vs 31%, p < 0.0001). Clonal turnover during TIL culture was high, and many clones enriched in the product were not detected in the baseline tumor, suggesting clonal contraction rather than faithful expansion. The study protocol defined all tumor marker inferences as exploratory.

The immunoSEQ v3 hsTCRB kit was used to amplify TCR beta CDR3 regions from genomic DNA through bias-controlled multiplex PCR. An Illumina NextSeq 500 was used to sequence the TCR libraries, reaching approximately 2 million read pairs at survey level or roughly 4.5-6 million at deep level. The authors' analysis ran thus. Clonality was reported by immunoSEQ Analyzer software, which also assigned V, D and J genes and filtered out non-productive sequences. Repertoires were compared using productive Simpson clonality and Morisita overlap index of productive TRB rearrangements between infused TIL and blood. TCRdb holds this immuneACCESS table with in-frame rearrangements only. Some clones are missing; in checked studies, unresolved V genes explain under half, and the rest has no known cause. That table is the source of V, J and clone size, and D and trimming were worked out from the DNA. The sample table contains about 26,000 clones; only one count was recorded for 60% to 80% of them. Roughly a sixth of the sample comes from the top ten.

The sample's time point label, in plain terms: pre-treatment sample, taken before nivolumab and TIL therapy. The baseline tumor samples, taken from the same resection that was used to grow TIL, were excised metastases, most often pleural nodules or supraclavicular lymph nodes. Tumors were collected before any PD-1/PD-L1 blockade, after which patients were given nivolumab, and patients who progressed were given lymphodepletion, an infusion of expanded TIL and IL-2. A phase I trial run at two centers enrolled adults with stage 4 NSCLC between late 2017 and 2020. Samples were obtained from a single-arm, open-label phase I trial in which tumor-infiltrating lymphocyte therapy with nivolumab was evaluated in advanced non-small cell lung cancer. Portions of each resected tumor were snap-frozen in liquid nitrogen and were stored at -80 degrees C. Using laser-capture macrodissection, tumor regions of interest were selected on H&E sections, then pulverized into 15 mg aliquots and extracted using Qiagen Allprep kits.

The CDR3 numbers 12 residues from cysteine through phenylalanine. Only CDR3 DNA remains: 36 bases, in frame from the first base. Trimming removed 7 bases from V and 6 bases from J, leaving 12 bases between the germline ends. As encoded in the germline V gene, CDR1 is SQVTM while CDR2 is ANQGSEA. The sample holds a few counts of this clone. The antigen this receptor binds is unknown. Per-base quality was not reported, and no clone a single base away is much larger than it. The receptor's source is a woman between 30 and 85 years old with non-small cell lung cancer. The chain joins TRBV29-1 to TRBJ2-2; the D region may be TRBD1 or TRBD2, each matching 5 bases equally. Source: tumor tissue, taken at baseline. The CDR3 region has the sequence CSAGTWAGELFF. The nucleotides read TGCAGCGCTGGGACCTGGGCCGGGGAGCTGTTTTTT.